Listed below are T cell receptor beta chains from one sample, sequenced in a study of regulatory T cells in long-lasting Graves disease. TCRdb redid the calling of the multiplex PCR reads with MiXCR, one entry per CDR3 protein. The repertoire holds roughly 560,000 distinct CDR3 sequences, with around 11% as singletons. This sample also appeared in a second study, on T cells in Graves' hyperthyroidism and ophthalmopathy.

Sequenced here: peripheral blood mononuclear cells (PBMCs), sampled at new diagnosis, from a patient treated with antithyroid drugs. These receptors all stem from a woman in her twenties or thirties with Graves disease. Both conserved end residues are part of each CDR3. The order of the fields is D gene, V gene, CDR3 length, CDR3 protein. D genes are given only for firm matches.

D gene: TRBD1; V gene: TRBV12-3/TRBV12-4; CDR3 length: 13; CDR3 protein: CASRKTGAAEAFF
D gene: NA; V gene: TRBV6-5; CDR3 length: 13; CDR3 protein: CASSYSSQKTQYF
D gene: NA; V gene: TRBV27; CDR3 length: 18; CDR3 protein: CASSFYRGFRGELDTQYF
D gene: NA; V gene: TRBV7-3; CDR3 length: 13; CDR3 protein: CASSLFGQETQYF
D gene: NA; V gene: TRBV11-2; CDR3 length: 13; CDR3 protein: CASSPGGGDTQYF
D gene: NA; V gene: TRBV7-9; CDR3 length: 12; CDR3 protein: CASSPVEGTQYF
D gene: NA; V gene: TRBV11-2; CDR3 length: 15; CDR3 protein: CASSVVGTDLETQYF
D gene: NA; V gene: TRBV18; CDR3 length: 13; CDR3 protein: CASSRDSYYEQYF
D gene: NA; V gene: TRBV24-1; CDR3 length: 14; CDR3 protein: CATSDGFHSYEQYF
D gene: NA; V gene: TRBV14; CDR3 length: 15; CDR3 protein: CASSQGTGTQETQYF
D gene: NA; V gene: TRBV5-5; CDR3 length: 14; CDR3 protein: CASSNHRRVTEAFF
D gene: NA; V gene: TRBV18; CDR3 length: 12; CDR3 protein: CASSPPNQPQHF
D gene: NA; V gene: TRBV9; CDR3 length: 15; CDR3 protein: CASSVGGLFPDTQYF
D gene: NA; V gene: TRBV20-1; CDR3 length: 18; CDR3 protein: CSASAGRDLEGWTDTQYF
D gene: NA; V gene: TRBV19; CDR3 length: 17; CDR3 protein: CASSKLEKVSGANVLTF
D gene: TRBD1; V gene: TRBV24-1; CDR3 length: 15; CDR3 protein: CATSDLGTATDTQYF
D gene: NA; V gene: TRBV7-6; CDR3 length: 12; CDR3 protein: CASTTNTDTQYF
D gene: TRBD1; V gene: TRBV10-1; CDR3 length: 12; CDR3 protein: CASSTNRGEAFF
D gene: TRBD1; V gene: TRBV6-1; CDR3 length: 19; CDR3 protein: CASSQRTGDAYTGANVLTF
D gene: NA; V gene: TRBV11-2; CDR3 length: 17; CDR3 protein: CASSPESGQVYYNEQFF
D gene: NA; V gene: TRBV11-2; CDR3 length: 15; CDR3 protein: CASSSQGFLENIQYF
D gene: TRBD1; V gene: TRBV6-1; CDR3 length: 13; CDR3 protein: CATKVRGQNEAFF
D gene: NA; V gene: TRBV12-3/TRBV12-4; CDR3 length: 17; CDR3 protein: CASSSKEPGLPNEEQFF
D gene: NA; V gene: TRBV3-1; CDR3 length: 15; CDR3 protein: CASTTQAGGNYGYTF
D gene: NA; V gene: TRBV19; CDR3 length: 15; CDR3 protein: CASSTPDTGANVLTF
D gene: TRBD1; V gene: TRBV7-2; CDR3 length: 17; CDR3 protein: CASSLRGTGAGANVLTF
D gene: NA; V gene: TRBV19; CDR3 length: 16; CDR3 protein: CASSIRFGEGSTEAFF
D gene: NA; V gene: TRBV5-5; CDR3 length: 15; CDR3 protein: CASSYDSRRANVLTF
D gene: NA; V gene: TRBV27; CDR3 length: 14; CDR3 protein: CASSWPGPADTQYF
D gene: NA; V gene: TRBV19; CDR3 length: 14; CDR3 protein: CASSIVGGRDEAFF
D gene: TRBD2; V gene: TRBV7-2; CDR3 length: 16; CDR3 protein: CASSDPGLAETDTQYF
D gene: TRBD2; V gene: TRBV12-3/TRBV12-4; CDR3 length: 17; CDR3 protein: CASSLWSGTRVSGELFF
D gene: NA; V gene: TRBV13; CDR3 length: 14; CDR3 protein: CASSLNRVGHEQYF
D gene: NA; V gene: TRBV20-1; CDR3 length: 10; CDR3 protein: CSAWGGGYTF
D gene: NA; V gene: TRBV19; CDR3 length: 14; CDR3 protein: CASSVGLPTYEQYF
D gene: NA; V gene: TRBV19; CDR3 length: 16; CDR3 protein: CASSIEKDSGTDTQYF
D gene: NA; V gene: TRBV7-9; CDR3 length: 14; CDR3 protein: CASSLDTGLTEAFF
D gene: NA; V gene: TRBV4-3; CDR3 length: 14; CDR3 protein: CASSQEWGVGELFF
D gene: TRBD1; V gene: TRBV11-2; CDR3 length: 16; CDR3 protein: CASSLYRDRAYNEQFF
D gene: TRBD2; V gene: TRBV29-1; CDR3 length: 17; CDR3 protein: CSVEDQTSGIVYNEQFF
D gene: TRBD1; V gene: TRBV4-1; CDR3 length: 15; CDR3 protein: CASSQGGQGTYEQYF
D gene: NA; V gene: TRBV4-1; CDR3 length: 16; CDR3 protein: CASSQGIRGRNYGYTF
D gene: NA; V gene: TRBV20-1; CDR3 length: 14; CDR3 protein: CSARVEVLGTEAFF
D gene: NA; V gene: TRBV11-2; CDR3 length: 17; CDR3 protein: CASSQDMGTGPYQPQHF
D gene: NA; V gene: TRBV7-9; CDR3 length: 13; CDR3 protein: CASSLIQPYGYTF
D gene: TRBD1; V gene: TRBV29-1; CDR3 length: 15; CDR3 protein: CSVAQGASSYNEQFF
D gene: NA; V gene: TRBV27; CDR3 length: 15; CDR3 protein: CASSSWGGRQATQYF
D gene: TRBD1; V gene: TRBV20-1; CDR3 length: 17; CDR3 protein: CSARDMRWTGTDQPQHF
D gene: NA; V gene: TRBV11-3; CDR3 length: 14; CDR3 protein: CASSLGLIQETQYF
D gene: NA; V gene: TRBV27; CDR3 length: 13; CDR3 protein: CASRRGAGNTIYF